Below, 21 T cell receptor beta chains from the same sample are listed, as sequenced in a study of cytomegalovirus exposure and HLA in healthy donors. Primers included in the PCR were 60 Vbeta and 13 Jbeta primers. Produced via immunoSEQ multiplex PCR; TCRdb's table is partial and in-frame only. Altogether fewer than 120,000 clones are present, approximately 86% being singletons, with the ten largest covering around 2%. The sample comprised PBMCs. Source of these receptors: a man aged 35 to 55 in good health and CMV-seronegative.

Notes on this clone: A junction boundary mismatches the germline segment, possibly from a read error. The chain has TRBV28 and TRBJ1-2, with a tentative D call TRBD1 (5 bases). The CDR3 length is 13 residues. Germline values: CDR1 MDHEN, CDR2 SYDVKM. CDR3 region: CAGSTQGNYGYTF. The DNA of the CDR3 is TGTGCCGGCAGTACTCAGGGAAACTATGGCTACACCTTC.

V gene TRBV29-1 combines with J gene TRBJ2-7; unclear D gene. Germline V CDR1 and CDR2: SQVTM, ANQGSEA. The CDR3 sequence is 13 residues long. V shed 5 bases and J shed 2 bases, with 13 bases lying between them. In DNA, the CDR3 is TGCAGCGTTTACGTCCACAGTACCTACGAGCAGTACTTC. It translates to CSVYVHSTYEQYF.

The chain couples TRBV5-1 to TRBJ2-5; D may be TRBD1 (5 bases). This CDR3 has 16 residues. Germline V CDR1 and CDR2: SGHRS, YFSETQ. The V end was cut by 0 bases, the J end by 5 bases, with 17 bases between. The CDR3 nucleotides are TGCGCCAGCAGCTTGGAGCCAGGGCTAAGTTCGGAGACCCAGTACTTC. Translating gives CASSLEPGLSSETQYF.

The rearrangement links TRBV7-8 to TRBJ1-4, with no clear D. This CDR3 spans 12 amino acids. The V end lost 1 base, the J end lost 12 bases, and 9 bases lay between the germline ends. Germline CDR1 reads SGHVS; CDR2 reads FQNEAQ. The CDR3: CASSLEGGELFF. The CDR3 DNA reads as TGTGCCAGCAGCTTAGAAGGCGGGGAACTGTTTTTT.

DNA of the CDR3: TGCGCCAGCAGCTTCCAACAGGCGAACACTGAAGCTTTCTTT. This codes for CASSFQQANTEAFF. The V and J genes are TRBV5-1 and TRBJ1-1; tentative D call: TRBD1 (5 bases). This CDR3 region has 14 residues. Germline-derived CDR1 and CDR2 are SGHRS and YFSETQ. V lost 2 bases to trimming and J lost 1 base, with 9 bases between them.

The chain employs TRBV7-2 and TRBJ1-2; D may be TRBD1 (6 bases). Deletions cut 5 bases from V and 4 bases from J, with 14 bases between. The germline CDR1 and CDR2 sequences are SGHTA and FQGNSA. The CDR3 runs to 14 residues. This CDR3 is CASSPTTGSYGYTF. The CDR3 region has the DNA TGTGCCAGCAGCCCAACTACAGGGTCCTATGGCTACACCTTC.

The chain has TRBV18 and TRBJ1-5; TRBD1 matches at 7 bases. Germline V gives CDR1 KGHSH, CDR2 LQKENI. The CDR3 totals 16 residues. With 3 bases clipped from V and 3 bases from J, the junction kept 8 bases outside the gene matches. This chain's CDR3 is CASSPEQGLPNQPQHF. The CDR3 DNA sequence: TGTGCCAGCTCACCCGAACAGGGGCTACCCAATCAGCCCCAGCATTTT. Full variable domain (rest looked up from reference TRBV18 and TRBJ1-5): NAGVMQNPRHLVRRRGQEARLRCSPMKGHSHVYWYRQLPEEGLKFMVYLQKENIIDESGMPKERFSAEFPKEGPSILRIQQVVRGDSAAYFCASSPEQGLPNQPQHFGDGTRLSIL.

This clone has just a few counts. The chain is built from TRBV4-2 and TRBJ2-6, with D perhaps TRBD1 (5 bases). Germline CDR1 LGHNA, CDR2 YNFKEQ. This CDR3 region has 15 residues. The germline V and J ends were trimmed by 0 bases and 4 bases, with 7 bases remaining between them. The CDR3 loop is CASSQDGAGANVLTF. The CDR3 DNA follows: TGTGCCAGCAGCCAAGATGGGGCCGGGGCCAACGTCCTGACTTTC.

The V gene is TRBV6-1, the J gene TRBJ1-2, with D unclear. The germline V and J ends were trimmed by 8 bases and 7 bases, with 8 bases remaining between them. CDR1 MNHNS and CDR2 SASEGT come from the germline V gene. The CDR3 covers 10 residues. Here the CDR3 reads CASRDVGYTF. The CDR3, as DNA: TGTGCCAGCCGGGATGTTGGCTACACCTTC.

The chain carries TRBV7-3 and TRBJ2-1, with D perhaps matching TRBD2 (5 bases). V gave up 2 bases and J gave up 4 bases, with 12 bases separating them. Germline V gene sequence: CDR1 SGHTA, CDR2 FQGTGA. The CDR3 is 15 residues long. The CDR3 DNA is TGTGCCAGCAGCTTACCCGGAGGCCATTACAATGAGCAGTTCTTC. This sequence encodes CASSLPGGHYNEQFF. Looking up the rest from reference TRBV7-3 and TRBJ2-1 gives the full variable domain: GAGVSQTPSNKVTEKGKYVELRCDPISGHTALYWYRQSLGQGPEFLIYFQGTGAADDSGLPNDRFFAVRPEGSVSTLKIQRTERGDSAVYLCASSLPGGHYNEQFFGPGTRLTVL.

The chain employs TRBV29-1 and TRBJ2-7; D not certain. The V end was cut by 7 bases, the J end by 5 bases, with 15 bases between. Germline V CDR1 and CDR2: SQVTM, ANQGSEA. CDR3 length: 12 residues. In nucleotides, the CDR3 is TGCAGCGGATCCTTAGAGGCGCACGAGCAGTACTTC. This encodes CSGSLEAHEQYF.

The sample holds one count of this clone. This chain uses TRBV25-1 with TRBJ1-6; D gene ambiguous. This CDR3 contains 14 residues. Germline CDR1 is MGHDK and CDR2 is SYGVNS. V was shortened by 6 bases and J by 6 bases, with 12 bases between the two germline ends. The CDR3: CASSPAGVNSPLHF. The CDR3 DNA sequence: TGTGCCAGCAGCCCGGCCGGGGTTAATTCACCCCTCCACTTT.

The chain uses TRBV27 and TRBJ1-2; possibly TRBD1 for D (5 bases). The ends were cut back, 6 bases at V and 4 bases at J, with 15 bases in the middle. The germline gives CDR1 MNHEY, CDR2 SMNVEV (reference sequence). CDR3 length equals 14 residues. As DNA, the CDR3 is TGTGCCAGCAGAACTACAGGTGCTGTCTATGGCTACACCTTC. It encodes CASRTTGAVYGYTF.

The chain links TRBV2 to TRBJ2-1; 14 bases are a match to TRBD2. CDR3 length equals 14 residues. The germline gives CDR1 SNHLY, CDR2 FYNNEI. Trimming at V came to 6 bases and at J to 6 bases, leaving 1 base not matched to a gene. This CDR3 is CASSGTSGGNEQFF. The CDR3 nucleotides read TGTGCCAGCAGCGGGACTAGCGGGGGCAATGAGCAGTTCTTC.

This chain joins TRBV19 and TRBJ2-1; TRBD2 matches 12 bases. V lost 10 bases to trimming and J lost 0 bases; unmatched junction nucleotides: 16. Germline V gene lookup returns CDR1 LNHDA and CDR2 SQIVND (reference sequence). CDR3 length: 19 amino acids. The CDR3 sequence is CATSYGASGGASSYNEQFF. DNA of the CDR3: TGTGCCACCTCCTATGGGGCTAGCGGGGGGGCCAGCTCCTACAATGAGCAGTTCTTC.

The gene calls are TRBV27 and TRBJ2-7; D possibly corresponds to TRBD2 (5 bases). This CDR3 has 16 residues. Germline loops: CDR1 MNHEY, CDR2 SMNVEV (reference sequence). Trimming cost V 3 bases and J 2 bases, with 17 bases left between them. This chain's CDR3 is CASSFGRLAGTYEQYF. CDR3 DNA sequence: TGTGCCAGCAGTTTCGGGCGGTTGGCCGGGACCTACGAGCAGTACTTC.

This clone was seen a few times. The chain carries TRBV6-5 and TRBJ1-1; TRBD1 agrees at 7 bases. Germline V gene sequence: CDR1 MNHEY, CDR2 SVGAGI. With 6 bases clipped from V and 1 base from J, the junction kept 5 bases outside the gene matches. The CDR3 sequence is 14 residues long. CDR3 sequence reads: CASRRDSGNTEAFF. For the CDR3, the DNA is TGTGCCAGCAGACGGGACAGCGGGAACACTGAAGCTTTCTTT.

V gene TRBV27 combines with J gene TRBJ1-1; TRBD1 is a possible D gene (6 bases). V lost 10 bases to trimming and J lost 3 bases, with 15 bases between them. The CDR3 totals 13 residues. The germline CDR1 and CDR2 sequences are MNHEY and SMNVEV (reference sequence). CDR3 coding DNA: TGTGCCACCAAGAGGGGGTCCCACACTGAAGCTTTCTTT. This sequence encodes CATKRGSHTEAFF.

The chain joins TRBV28 to TRBJ1-1; no reliable D call. The V gene's germline CDR1 is MDHEN and CDR2 SYDVKM. Trimming cost V 9 bases and J 5 bases, with 10 bases left between them. The CDR3 length is 11 residues. CDR3 region: CASQWRTEAFF. The CDR3 DNA follows: TGTGCCAGTCAGTGGAGAACTGAAGCTTTCTTT.

CDR3 DNA sequence: TGTGCCTGGAGTGCCCTCTATGGCTACACCTTC. It is translated as CAWSALYGYTF. This sequence joins TRBV30 and TRBJ1-2; D unclear. This CDR3 has 11 amino acids. V was cut by 1 base and J by 4 bases, with 4 bases left in between. Germline V gene sequence: CDR1 GTSNPN, CDR2 SVGIG (reference sequence).

This chain joins TRBV7-8 and TRBJ1-1, with TRBD1 matching 7 bases. CDR3 size: 15 residues. Germline assignment: CDR1 SGHVS and CDR2 FQNEAQ. After removal of 5 bases from V and 1 base from J, the junction contained 7 bases not matched to a gene. The chain's CDR3 is CASSPRQGPNTEAFF. CDR3 coding DNA: TGTGCCAGCAGCCCACGACAGGGACCGAACACTGAAGCTTTCTTT.